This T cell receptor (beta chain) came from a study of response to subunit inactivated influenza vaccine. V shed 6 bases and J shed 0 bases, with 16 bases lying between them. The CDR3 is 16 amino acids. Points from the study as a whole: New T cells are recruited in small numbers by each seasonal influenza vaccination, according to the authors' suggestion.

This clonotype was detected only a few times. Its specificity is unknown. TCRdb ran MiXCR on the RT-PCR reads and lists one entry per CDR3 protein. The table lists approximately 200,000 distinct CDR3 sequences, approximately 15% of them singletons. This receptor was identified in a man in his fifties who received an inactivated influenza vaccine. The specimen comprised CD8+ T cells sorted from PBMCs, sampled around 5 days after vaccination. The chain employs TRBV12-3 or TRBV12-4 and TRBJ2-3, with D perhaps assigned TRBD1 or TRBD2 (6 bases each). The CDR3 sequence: CASSPGATLSTDTQYF. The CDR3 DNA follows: TGTGCCAGCAGCCCGGGGGCCACCTTAAGCACAGATACGCAGTATTTT.